These T cell receptor beta chains were read from a single sample in a study of cytomegalovirus exposure and HLA in healthy donors. Libraries were prepared by immunoSEQ multiplex PCR; TCRdb keeps only in-frame clonotypes and omits some of them. The sample includes under 150,000 clones, roughly four fifths seen only once; the top ten take roughly 1.1%. The sample comprised PBMCs. These receptor sequences come from a boy between 10 and 17 years old in good health and CMV-seronegative. CDR3s include the opening cysteine and the closing phenylalanine or tryptophan. Each record gives: V gene, D gene, J gene, clone size, CDR3 DNA, CDR3 protein. D genes are given only for firm matches. Clone size is not always given. Where it is, it says once, few, many or a class for expanded clones.

TRBV7-2	TRBD2	TRBJ2-3	few	TGTGCCAGCAGGGGGTTACTAGCGGCCACTAGCACAGATACGCAGTATTTT	CASRGLLAATSTDTQYF
TRBV13	.	TRBJ1-1	.	TGTGCCAGCAGCTACGGACTGATGAACACTGAAGCTTTCTTT	CASSYGLMNTEAFF
TRBV5-6	.	TRBJ2-1	.	TGTGCCAGCAGCGCAACGGCCCTAGCGACCGGCACCTACAATGAGCAGTTCTTC	CASSATALATGTYNEQFF
TRBV5-6	.	TRBJ1-2	.	TGTGCCAGCAGCCCATCACCCGCCGGTAACTATGGCTACACCTTC	CASSPSPAGNYGYTF
TRBV30	TRBD1	TRBJ1-1	.	TGTGCCTTGGACAGGGGGGGCACTGAAGCTTTCTTT	CALDRGGTEAFF
TRBV11-3	.	TRBJ2-7	.	TGTGCCAGCAGCCCCCGGACAGGGAGGGACGAGCAGTACTTC	CASSPRTGRDEQYF
TRBV7-7	TRBD1	TRBJ2-2	.	TGTGCCAGCAGTCGGGACAGCTACACCGGGGAGCTGTTTTTT	CASSRDSYTGELFF
TRBV30	.	TRBJ2-1	.	TGTGCCTGGAGTACACTGACGGGACTTAACAATGAGCAGTTCTTC	CAWSTLTGLNNEQFF
TRBV7-2	.	TRBJ1-3	.	TGTGTCCGGGGGGGGGAAACCTCTGGAAACACCATATATTTT	CVRGGETSGNTIYF
TRBV5-1	.	TRBJ2-7	.	TGCGCCAGCAGCGGGGGAGGACGCTACGAGCAGTACTTC	CASSGGGRYEQYF